These 17 T cell receptor beta chains originate from one sample sequenced in a study of cytomegalovirus exposure and HLA in healthy donors. The PCR used 60 Vbeta and 13 Jbeta primers. This table comes from immunoSEQ multiplex PCR, and its TCRdb copy is limited to in-frame clones, with some not included. Among some 90,000 clones listed, roughly 73% were seen once. Input material: PBMCs. The receptors shown here come from a male donor in good health and CMV-seropositive.

V usage is TRBV28 and J usage is TRBJ2-7; 7 bases are shared with TRBD2. Germline trimming cut 7 bases from V and 4 bases from J; bases unmatched to any gene: 16. Germline CDR1 MDHEN, CDR2 SYDVKM. The CDR3 contains 16 residues. This CDR3 reads CASTLAHSGKRYEQYF. The CDR3 DNA follows: TGTGCCAGCACCTTAGCCCACAGCGGGAAGAGATACGAGCAGTACTTC.

V and J are TRBV7-6 and TRBJ2-7, with 9 positions matching TRBD1. The germline gives CDR1 SGHVS, CDR2 FNYEAQ. This CDR3 spans 15 amino acids. V was pared by 5 bases and J by 3 bases, with 8 bases of the junction left unmatched. Here the CDR3 reads CASSEGQGFIYEQYF. The CDR3 region has the DNA TGTGCCAGCAGCGAGGGACAGGGTTTCATCTACGAGCAGTACTTC.

In its sample, this clone was seen a few times. V gene TRBV11-3 combines with J gene TRBJ2-5, with 8 positions matching TRBD1. CDR3 length: 18 amino acids. J lost 4 bases, V lost 5 bases, and 18 bases had no gene match. Looked up from germline, CDR1 is SGHNT and CDR2 is YENEEA. The CDR3 is CASSPGDRWAKEVETQYF. The CDR3 DNA reads TGTGCCAGCAGCCCAGGGGACAGGTGGGCTAAGGAGGTAGAGACCCAGTACTTC.

The chain employs TRBV6-1 and TRBJ1-1, with unresolved D. The CDR3 loop spans 13 amino acids. Germline CDR1 and CDR2: MNHNS and SASEGT. V lost 2 bases, J lost 1 base, and 5 bases lay in between. In DNA form, the CDR3 reads TGTGCCAGCAGTGAACAGGAGAACACTGAAGCTTTCTTT. It encodes CASSEQENTEAFF.

The sample holds one count of this clone. CDR3 coding DNA: TGTGCCAGCAGTGAAGAGGGGACTAGCTACGACGAGCAGTACTTC. Protein product: CASSEEGTSYDEQYF. The J gene is TRBJ2-7, the V gene TRBV2; the match to TRBD2 covers 9 bases. Trimming at V came to 1 base and at J to 5 bases, leaving 6 bases not matched to a gene. CDR1 SNHLY and CDR2 FYNNEI come from the germline V gene. CDR3 size: 15 residues. Full variable domain (remainder filled in from reference TRBV2 and TRBJ2-7): EPEVTQTPSHQVTQMGQEVILRCVPISNHLYFYWYRQILGQKVEFLVSFYNNEISEKSEIFDDQFSVERPDGSNFTLKIRSTKLEDSAMYFCASSEEGTSYDEQYFGPGTRLTVT.

V is TRBV7-9 and J is TRBJ2-7; a weak D match, TRBD1 (6 bases). V shed 5 bases and J shed 4 bases, with 15 bases lying between them. CDR3 length equals 14 residues. The germline V gene has CDR1 SEHNR and CDR2 FQNEAQ (reference sequence). CDR3 DNA: TGTGCCAGCAGCCCCAGGGCAGGGGAATACGAGCAGTACTTC. Protein: CASSPRAGEYEQYF.

This sequence joins TRBV4-2 and TRBJ2-1, with no clear D. The CDR3 extends over 13 amino acids. CDR1 and CDR2 (germline): LGHNA, YNFKEQ. V was cut by 1 base and J by 9 bases, with 10 bases left in between. The DNA of the CDR3 is TGTGCCAGCAGCCAAGCCCCTAAGAGTGAGCAGTTCTTC. Its translation: CASSQAPKSEQFF.

The chain joins TRBV11-2 to TRBJ2-1; 7 positions agree with TRBD1. Germline V gene sequence: CDR1 SGHAT, CDR2 FQNNGV. This CDR3 contains 13 residues. The ends lost 5 bases at V and 7 bases at J; junction bases unmatched: 5. Here the CDR3 DNA reads TGTGCCAGCAGCCCGACAGGGTTAAATGAGCAGTTCTTC. This sequence encodes CASSPTGLNEQFF.

This chain joins TRBV7-6 and TRBJ2-1; D is unclear. The CDR3 contains 15 residues. V was trimmed by 1 base and J by 6 bases, leaving 13 bases between them. The germline V gene encodes CDR1 SGHVS and CDR2 FNYEAQ. CDR3 residues: CASSLDSQSINEQFF. Written as DNA, the CDR3 is TGTGCCAGCAGCTTAGACAGTCAAAGCATCAATGAGCAGTTCTTC. The full variable domain, its missing parts supplied by reference TRBV7-6 and TRBJ2-1, is GAGVSQSPRYKVTKRGQDVALRCDPISGHVSLYWYRQALGQGPEFLTYFNYEAQQDKSGLPNDRFSAERPEGSISTLTIQRTEQRDSAMYRCASSLDSQSINEQFFGPGTRLTVL.

J is TRBJ1-6 and V is TRBV4-1, with no clear D. Trimming left V 1 base short and J 9 bases short, with 10 bases between. The CDR3 is made up of 14 amino acids. The germline V gene encodes CDR1 MGHRA and CDR2 YSYEKL. The DNA for the CDR3 is TGCGCCAGCAGCCAAGCACCCGACTCTTCACCCCTCCACTTT. Amino acids: CASSQAPDSSPLHF.

The table lists this clone with a few counts. The rearrangement uses TRBV7-9 and TRBJ1-5, with D maybe TRBD1 (5 bases). With 8 bases removed from V and 6 bases from J, the gap between germline ends came to 11 bases. CDR3 length: 12 residues. CDR1 and CDR2 from the germline V gene are SEHNR and FQNEAQ (reference sequence). The CDR3 DNA reads as TGTGCCAGCGGGCAGGGTAGTCAGCCCCAGCATTTT. Translating gives CASGQGSQPQHF.

The rearrangement uses TRBV27 and TRBJ2-1, with D maybe TRBD2 (5 bases). The CDR3 totals 13 residues. Trimming removed 3 bases from V and 9 bases from J, with 12 bases in between. The germline V gene encodes CDR1 MNHEY and CDR2 SMNVEV (reference sequence). For the CDR3, the DNA is TGTGCCAGCAGTTTTGGCTTGGGAGCTGAGCAGTTCTTC. Translation: CASSFGLGAEQFF.

The chain is built from TRBV9 and TRBJ2-4; possible D gene TRBD1, 6 bases. The V gene's germline CDR1 is SGDLS and CDR2 YYNGEE. V was pared by 0 bases and J by 14 bases, with 9 bases between. This CDR3 contains 11 residues. CDR3 in amino acids: CASSVGGLEYF. DNA of the CDR3: TGTGCCAGCAGCGTAGGGGGGCTGGAGTACTTC.

On this clone itself: The same CDR3 can be traced to other DNA sequences in this sample. V is TRBV18 and J is TRBJ1-2; TRBD1 aligns across 7 bases. The germline gives CDR1 KGHSH, CDR2 LQKENI. The CDR3 has 16 residues. After removal of 3 bases from V and 0 bases from J, the junction contained 7 bases not matched to a gene. The CDR3 coding sequence is TGTGCCAGCTCACCGCAGGGGGTGCCTTCTAACTATGGCTACACCTTC. Translating it yields CASSPQGVPSNYGYTF.

This clone was detected a few times. The chain is built from TRBV13 and TRBJ1-1, with unresolved D. The CDR3 runs 18 residues. From germline, CDR1 is PRHDT and CDR2 FYEKMQ (reference sequence). Trimming stripped 1 base from V and 2 bases from J, with 20 bases between. CDR3 loop: CASSLAKGRQLDNTEAFF. For the CDR3, the DNA is TGTGCCAGCAGCTTAGCTAAGGGTCGGCAACTAGACAACACTGAAGCTTTCTTT.

This clone was seen once. J is TRBJ2-7 and V is TRBV28, with TRBD2 identical over 12 bases. Trimming removed 5 bases from V and 3 bases from J; junction bases left unmatched: 14. The CDR3 spans 18 residues. CDR1 is MDHEN and CDR2 is SYDVKM in the germline V gene. CDR3 DNA: TGTGCCAGCAGTCTTACTAGCGGGAGGACTGGGACCGGCTACGAGCAGTACTTC. It specifies CASSLTSGRTGTGYEQYF.

The rearrangement joins TRBV5-1 to TRBJ2-7; TRBD1 aligns across 7 bases. Germline V gene lookup returns CDR1 SGHRS and CDR2 YFSETQ. The CDR3 extends over 15 amino acids. V shed 0 bases and J 4 bases; nucleotides not matched to a gene: 7. The CDR3 reads CASSLEQGPGYEQYF. The CDR3 nucleotides read TGCGCCAGCAGCTTGGAACAGGGGCCGGGGTACGAGCAGTACTTC.